This entry lists 28 T cell receptor beta chains sequenced from one sample in a study of T cell responses to AZD1222 COVID-19 vaccine. Clones were read by immunoSEQ multiplex PCR, and TCRdb kept only the in-frame ones, dropping some. The sample records some 97,000 clones, approximately 91% being singletons. The sample consisted of peripheral blood, taken on day 0 of AZD1222 vaccination. These receptors were collected from an adult in good health.

The chain employs TRBV5-8 and TRBJ2-3, with 7 positions matching TRBD2. The CDR3 is 14 amino acids. Germline V lookup: CDR1 SGHTS, CDR2 YDEGEE. V was pared by 2 bases and J by 4 bases, with 4 bases of the junction left unmatched. The CDR3 sequence is CASSFERGADTQYF. The CDR3 bases are TGTGCCAGCAGCTTTGAACGGGGGGCAGATACGCAGTATTTT.

The chain uses TRBV28 and TRBJ2-4; 9 positions agree with TRBD1. The J segment lost 4 bases and the V segment lost 7 bases, leaving 8 bases of the junction unmatched. Germline lookup yields CDR1 MDHEN and CDR2 SYDVKM. CDR3 size: 15 residues. In DNA form, the CDR3 reads TGTGCCAGCACCTCAGCCGGGACAGGGAAAAACATTCAGTACTTC. Translated, it gives CASTSAGTGKNIQYF.

The genes are TRBV11-2 and TRBJ2-7; TRBD2 matches at 9 bases. CDR3 size: 15 residues. Germline V gene sequence: CDR1 SGHAT, CDR2 FQNNGV. J lost 6 bases, V lost 4 bases, and 10 bases had no gene match. CDR3 sequence reads: CASSSSGGPSLEQYF. The CDR3 DNA reads TGTGCCAGCAGCTCGAGCGGGGGGCCTTCTCTCGAGCAGTACTTC.

The chain employs TRBV9 and TRBJ1-4; no clear D gene. Trimming pared 3 bases from V and 7 bases from J, leaving 16 bases between. Germline assignment: CDR1 SGDLS and CDR2 YYNGEE. The CDR3 runs to 15 residues. CDR3: CASSAMAGIGEKLFF. The CDR3 DNA reads as TGTGCCAGCAGCGCAATGGCCGGCATTGGTGAAAAACTGTTTTTT. Combining the CDR3 with reference TRBV9 and TRBJ1-4 gives the whole variable domain DSGVTQTPKHLITATGQRVTLRCSPRSGDLSVYWYQQSLDQGLQFLIQYYNGEERAKGNILERFSAQQFPDLHSELNLSSLELGDSALYFCASSAMAGIGEKLFFGSGTQLSVL.

V and J are TRBV7-8 and TRBJ1-3; 7 bases agree with TRBD1. Losses at the gene ends were 5 bases for V and 9 bases for J; bases not matched to a gene: 13. Germline CDR1 and CDR2: SGHVS and FQNEAQ. The CDR3 covers 15 residues. The CDR3 sequence is CASSPRQGPLVTIYF. The CDR3 DNA reads as TGTGCCAGCAGCCCCCGACAGGGCCCATTAGTCACCATATATTTT.

The rearrangement links TRBV11-2 to TRBJ2-1; the match to TRBD1 covers 7 bases. The V segment lost 5 bases and the J segment 8 bases; nucleotides outside the gene matches: 6. Germline-derived CDR1 and CDR2 are SGHAT and FQNNGV. This CDR3 spans 13 amino acids. CDR3 sequence reads: CASSPQGVDEQFF. In nucleotides, the CDR3 is TGTGCCAGCAGCCCGCAGGGGGTCGATGAGCAGTTCTTC.

J is TRBJ1-6 and V is TRBV5-8; D perhaps matches TRBD1 (6 bases). Germline values: CDR1 SGHTS, CDR2 YDEGEE. The V and J ends lost 0 bases and 8 bases respectively, with 15 bases between them. The CDR3 is made up of 16 amino acids. CDR3 sequence (DNA): TGTGCCAGCAGCTTGGGGGCAGACAGGAGGGATTCACCCCTCCACTTT. It encodes CASSLGADRRDSPLHF.

The chain has TRBV5-1 and TRBJ1-2; 8 bases are shared with TRBD1. The J segment lost 3 bases and the V segment lost 3 bases, leaving 7 bases of the junction unmatched. Germline lookup yields CDR1 SGHRS and CDR2 YFSETQ. This CDR3 comprises 15 residues. CDR3 coding DNA: TGCGCCAGCAGCTCCTTGACAGGGGCTGACTATGGCTACACCTTC. It encodes CASSSLTGADYGYTF.

With regard to this clone: Its ends do not fully match the called genes, so a read error is possible. The V gene is TRBV18, the J gene TRBJ2-3; 9 bases are shared with TRBD2. The CDR3 runs 21 residues. Germline V gives CDR1 KGHSH, CDR2 LQKENI. The CDR3: CASSPQIRSGLATYSTDTQYF. In nucleotides, the CDR3 is TGTGCCAGCTCCCCACAAATTCGTTCCGGACTAGCGACGTATAGCACAGATACGCAGTATTTT.

The chain employs TRBV7-8 and TRBJ1-6; 7 nucleotides line up with TRBD1. Looked up from germline, CDR1 is SGHVS and CDR2 is FQNEAQ. V shed 5 bases, J shed 7 bases, and the junction held 8 bases outside the gene matches. The CDR3 is 15 residues long. The CDR3 nucleotides read TGTGCCAGCAGCCTAGGGGGGACAGAGAATTCACCCCTCCACTTT. It yields the protein CASSLGGTENSPLHF.

The J gene is TRBJ1-2, the V gene TRBV7-9; weak D call: TRBD1 (6 bases). CDR1 and CDR2 (germline): SEHNR, FQNEAQ (reference sequence). The CDR3 length is 16 residues. Trimming removed 10 bases at V and 0 bases at J, with 21 bases between. This CDR3 reads CAKSPPGGPANYGYTF. Here the CDR3 DNA reads TGTGCCAAAAGCCCGCCGGGGGGGCCAGCTAACTATGGCTACACCTTC.

Here the CDR3 reads CASSLGGSGDETQYF. As DNA, the CDR3 is TGTGCCAGCAGCTTGGGGGGTAGCGGGGATGAGACCCAGTACTTC. The chain couples TRBV5-4 to TRBJ2-5, with TRBD2 matching over 8 bases. From germline, CDR1 is SGHNT and CDR2 YYREEE (reference sequence). V gave up 0 bases and J gave up 5 bases; unmatched junction bases: 6. This CDR3 region has 15 residues.

CDR3 residues: CASSNGLAGFTGELFF. The DNA of the CDR3 is TGTGCCAGCAGCAATGGACTAGCGGGCTTCACCGGGGAGCTGTTTTTT. J is TRBJ2-2 and V is TRBV5-5, with TRBD2 matching 11 bases. CDR1 is SGHKS and CDR2 is YYEKEE in the germline V gene (reference sequence). The CDR3 is 16 amino acids. The junction had 6 bases not matched to a gene; V was cut back by 4 bases and J by 4 bases.

This clone has a single count. This chain links TRBV5-1 with TRBJ2-5, with D possibly matching TRBD2 (7 bases). The germline CDR1 and CDR2 sequences are SGHRS and YFSETQ. The CDR3 contains 14 residues. Trimming cost V 3 bases and J 9 bases, with 18 bases left between them. The CDR3 nucleotides are TGCGCCAGCAGCTCAGAGGGGGGGGACGGGGCCCAGTACTTC. Translation gives CASSSEGGDGAQYF.

This chain connects TRBV12-3 or TRBV12-4 to TRBJ2-1, with TRBD1 as a possible D gene (7 bases). V dropped 6 bases and J dropped 9 bases, with 12 bases sitting between them. The CDR3 loop spans 12 amino acids. CDR3 loop: CASRPGGGEQFF. In DNA, the CDR3 is TGTGCCAGCAGACCAGGGGGAGGTGAGCAGTTCTTC.

CDR3 sequence reads: CASSYGTGGIGTEAFF. CDR3 nucleotide sequence: TGCGCCAGCAGCTATGGGACAGGGGGGATTGGCACTGAAGCTTTCTTT. The J gene is TRBJ1-1, the V gene TRBV5-1; TRBD1 aligns across 11 bases. CDR3 length equals 16 residues. Trimming cost V 3 bases and J 4 bases; bases outside gene matches: 8. Germline V gene data show CDR1 as SGHRS and CDR2 as YFSETQ.

The V gene is TRBV18, the J gene TRBJ2-5; D perhaps matches TRBD1 (6 bases). V was trimmed by 0 bases and J by 3 bases, leaving 8 bases between them. This CDR3 has 14 amino acids. Germline V gene data show CDR1 as KGHSH and CDR2 as LQKENI. This CDR3 reads CASSPPDREETQYF. The CDR3 nucleotides read TGTGCCAGCTCACCACCGGACAGAGAAGAGACCCAGTACTTC.

The chain has TRBV3-1 (or the pseudogene TRBV3-2) and TRBJ1-4, with a weak D call TRBD1 (6 bases). Germline CDR1 and CDR2: LGHDT and YNNKEL (reference sequence). The CDR3 loop spans 14 amino acids. Trimming stripped 3 bases from V and 3 bases from J, with 8 bases between. This CDR3 reads CASSQGAANEKLFF. The CDR3 coding sequence is TGTGCCAGCAGCCAGGGGGCGGCTAATGAAAAACTGTTTTTT.

This rearrangement joins TRBV3-1 (or the pseudogene TRBV3-2) to TRBJ2-3; 15 bases fit TRBD2. The junction had 12 bases not matched to a gene; V was cut back by 4 bases and J by 4 bases. Germline V gene lookup returns CDR1 LGHDT and CDR2 YNNKEL (reference sequence). CDR3 size: 19 residues. The CDR3, as DNA: TGTGCCAGCAGCCTCCGGACTAGCGGGAGGGCGTATGCCCCAGATACGCAGTATTTT. Protein sequence: CASSLRTSGRAYAPDTQYF.

The rearrangement links TRBV6-6 to TRBJ1-2; 8 bases match TRBD1. CDR3 length: 17 residues. Trimming took 5 bases from V and 2 from J; bases not matched to a gene: 13. CDR1 is MNHNY and CDR2 is SVGAGI in the germline V gene (reference sequence). The CDR3: CASSPGAGQGGNYGYTF. CDR3 nucleotide sequence: TGTGCCAGCAGTCCAGGGGCCGGACAGGGTGGCAACTATGGCTACACCTTC.

V usage is TRBV6-5 and J usage is TRBJ1-5, with TRBD1 matching over 7 bases. Germline CDR1 reads MNHEY; CDR2 reads SVGAGI. This CDR3 is 15 amino acids long. Trimming took 6 bases from V and 4 from J; bases not matched to a gene: 9. The chain's CDR3 is CASRSQTGPNQPQHF. The CDR3 nucleotides read TGTGCCAGCAGGTCCCAGACAGGGCCGAATCAGCCCCAGCATTTT.

The table lists this clone with a count of one. The chain combines TRBV5-6 with TRBJ1-3, with unresolved D. Looked up from germline, CDR1 is SGHDT and CDR2 is YYEEEE. V dropped 4 bases and J dropped 0 bases, with 8 bases sitting between them. CDR3 size: 14 residues. The CDR3 DNA sequence: TGTGCCAGCAGCCCTGACTTCTCTGGAAACACCATATATTTT. Protein product: CASSPDFSGNTIYF.

The chain combines TRBV6-5 with TRBJ1-2; D not resolved. The CDR3 is 14 amino acids. Germline assignment: CDR1 MNHEY and CDR2 SVGAGI. The germline V and J ends were trimmed by 7 bases and 1 base, with 13 bases remaining between them. The CDR3 sequence is CASTYRRRNYGYTF. The CDR3 DNA reads as TGTGCCAGCACCTACAGAAGACGTAACTATGGCTACACCTTC.

The chain carries TRBV7-9 and TRBJ1-3, with D possibly being TRBD1 (6 bases). CDR1 is SEHNR and CDR2 is FQNEAQ in the germline V gene (reference sequence). The CDR3 spans 14 residues. Between the trimmed V and J ends, which lost 4 bases and 3 bases, there was a span of 10 bases. DNA of the CDR3: TGTGCCAGCAGCTCGGACAGCGGTGGAAACACCATATATTTT. It translates to CASSSDSGGNTIYF.

This rearrangement joins TRBV18 to TRBJ1-1; D is perhaps TRBD1 (5 bases). Trimming pared 5 bases from V and 3 bases from J, leaving 10 bases between. CDR1 and CDR2 from the germline V gene are KGHSH and LQKENI. The CDR3 consists of 13 residues. CDR3 in amino acids: CASSSRGDTEAFF. CDR3 nucleotides: TGTGCCAGCTCATCTCGGGGGGACACTGAAGCTTTCTTT.

CDR3 nucleotides: TGTGCCAGCAGTTTATACTACAACCCCTACGAGCAGTACTTC. This codes for CASSLYYNPYEQYF. J is TRBJ2-7 and V is TRBV28; D gene uncertain. The CDR3 runs to 14 residues. Germline CDR1 MDHEN, CDR2 SYDVKM. V dropped 1 base and J dropped 2 bases, with 9 bases sitting between them.

The chain recombines TRBV30 with TRBJ1-3, with a tentative D call TRBD1 (5 bases). The CDR3 has 16 amino acids. The V and J ends lost 2 bases and 0 bases respectively, with 14 bases between them. CDR1 is GTSNPN, CDR2 SVGIG, per germline (reference sequence). The CDR3 sequence is CAWSPKTGLSGNTIYF. Written as DNA, the CDR3 is TGTGCCTGGAGTCCTAAAACAGGCCTCTCTGGAAACACCATATATTTT.

The chain combines TRBV7-4 with TRBJ1-3; possibly TRBD1 for D (5 bases). The germline gives CDR1 SGHVT, CDR2 SQSDAQ. Trimming removed 1 base at V and 0 bases at J, with 10 bases between. The CDR3 length is 16 residues. CDR3 in amino acids: CASSLVGVLSGNTIYF. The CDR3 DNA is TGTGCCAGCAGCTTAGTGGGGGTACTCTCTGGAAACACCATATATTTT.